This passage covers 30 T cell receptor beta chains from one sample sequenced in a study of cytomegalovirus exposure and HLA in healthy donors. The assay was immunoSEQ multiplex PCR, and TCRdb's table has in-frame clones only and misses some. The sample comprises approximately 58,000 clones, 91% of which are singletons, and roughly 2.3% rests with the top ten. The material sequenced was PBMCs. The source is a woman in her twenties or thirties in good health and CMV-seronegative.

The chain employs TRBV5-1 and TRBJ2-3, with 9 nucleotides matching TRBD2. Trimming removed 3 bases from V and 1 base from J; junction bases left unmatched: 3. Germline assignment: CDR1 SGHRS and CDR2 YFSETQ. There are 15 residues in the CDR3. Written as DNA, the CDR3 is TGCGCCAGCAGCTCACGGACTAGCGGCACAGATACGCAGTATTTT. It is translated as CASSSRTSGTDTQYF.

The rearrangement joins TRBV5-1 to TRBJ2-3; 8 bases map to TRBD1. The J segment lost 2 bases and the V segment lost 3 bases, leaving 14 bases of the junction unmatched. Looked up from germline, CDR1 is SGHRS and CDR2 is YFSETQ. The CDR3 is made up of 18 amino acids. CDR3 loop: CASSSNAAGTGHTDTQYF. For the CDR3, the DNA is TGCGCCAGCAGCTCCAATGCCGCCGGGACAGGCCACACAGATACGCAGTATTTT.

The rearrangement uses TRBV6-1 and TRBJ2-3, with 12 nucleotides matching TRBD2. V lost 6 bases and J lost 6; bases outside the gene matches: 7. Germline V gives CDR1 MNHNS, CDR2 SASEGT. The CDR3 contains 15 residues. CDR3 sequence (DNA): TGTGCCAGCAGATCGACTAGCGGGAGATTCGATACGCAGTATTTT. It yields the protein CASRSTSGRFDTQYF.

J is TRBJ2-7 and V is TRBV18; 7 nucleotides match TRBD2. The CDR3 runs to 13 residues. Trimming at V came to 6 bases and at J to 7 bases, leaving 9 bases not matched to a gene. Germline loops: CDR1 KGHSH, CDR2 LQKENI. CDR3 DNA: TGTGCCAGCTCCCCGACTAGCACGAGGGAGCAGTACTTC. Its protein product is CASSPTSTREQYF.

J is TRBJ2-1 and V is TRBV5-4; D gene uncertain. CDR1 and CDR2 (germline): SGHNT, YYREEE (reference sequence). Trimming removed 0 bases at V and 2 bases at J, with 9 bases between. The CDR3 spans 15 residues. In DNA, the CDR3 is TGTGCCAGCAGCTTGGAACTCGGTACCTACAATGAGCAGTTCTTC. Encoded protein: CASSLELGTYNEQFF. The full variable domain, completed using reference TRBV5-4 and TRBJ2-1, is ETGVTQSPTHLIKTRGQQVTLRCSSQSGHNTVSWYQQALGQGPQFIFQYYREEENGRGNFPPRFSGLQFPNYSSELNVNALELDDSALYLCASSLELGTYNEQFFGPGTRLTVL.

As to this clone: A junction boundary mismatches the germline segment, possibly from a read error. The chain uses TRBV7-7 and TRBJ2-5, with D maybe TRBD1 (6 bases). CDR1 is SSHAT, CDR2 FNYEAQ, per germline (reference sequence). The CDR3 loop spans 15 amino acids. CDR3 protein: CASSSGRTAQETQYF. CDR3 DNA: TGTGCTAGCAGCTCCGGCAGGACAGCGCAAGAGACCCAGTACTTC.

V usage is TRBV6-5 and J usage is TRBJ1-2; D is perhaps TRBD1 (6 bases). The germline gives CDR1 MNHEY, CDR2 SVGAGI. This CDR3 spans 15 amino acids. V was pared by 6 bases and J by 2 bases, with 16 bases between. CDR3 loop: CASSLIPDRNYGYTF. In DNA form, the CDR3 reads TGTGCCAGCAGCCTCATCCCGGACAGAAACTATGGCTACACCTTC.

The V gene is TRBV7-2, the J gene TRBJ2-1, with 8 bases matching TRBD2. This CDR3 has 15 residues. CDR1 SGHTA and CDR2 FQGNSA come from the germline V gene. The junction had 12 bases not matched to a gene; V was cut back by 10 bases and J by 4 bases. This CDR3 is CAISMSGLVYNEQFF. DNA of the CDR3: TGTGCCATTTCGATGTCGGGACTAGTGTACAATGAGCAGTTCTTC.

The rearrangement uses TRBV4-3 and TRBJ1-1; D uncertain. The CDR3 spans 21 residues. Deletions cut 5 bases from V and 7 bases from J, with 38 bases between. Looked up from germline, CDR1 is LGHNA and CDR2 is YSLEER. This chain's CDR3 is CASSFRAPPLFGSMDSIEAFF. CDR3 DNA sequence: TGCGCCAGCAGCTTCCGAGCCCCACCCCTTTTTGGGTCCATGGACTCTATTGAAGCTTTCTTT.

The chain recombines TRBV4-3 with TRBJ2-7, with 8 bases fitting TRBD1. Germline V gene data show CDR1 as LGHNA and CDR2 as YSLEER. There are 18 residues in the CDR3. V dropped 0 bases and J dropped 2; count of bases not matched to a gene: 12. In DNA, the CDR3 is TGCGCCAGCAGCCAAGATGCGCGCAGGGGACAGGCACCCTACGAGCAGTACTTC. Its protein is CASSQDARRGQAPYEQYF.

This chain joins TRBV7-2 and TRBJ1-2, with a weak D call TRBD1 (5 bases). Looked up from germline, CDR1 is SGHTA and CDR2 is FQGNSA. This CDR3 has 14 residues. Trimming removed 1 base from V and 0 bases from J, with 6 bases in between. The CDR3 spells CASSLGTTNYGYTF. The CDR3 DNA sequence: TGTGCCAGCAGCTTAGGGACAACTAACTATGGCTACACCTTC. The full variable domain, its missing parts supplied by reference TRBV7-2 and TRBJ1-2, is GAGVSQSPSNKVTEKGKDVELRCDPISGHTALYWYRQSLGQGLEFLIYFQGNSAPDKSGLPSDRFSAERTGGSVSTLTIQRTQQEDSAVYLCASSLGTTNYGYTFGSGTRLTVV.

The chain combines TRBV6-5 with TRBJ1-5; a possible D gene is TRBD1 (5 bases). Trimming shortened V by 6 bases and J by 4 bases, and 10 bases separated the two germline ends. The CDR3 consists of 13 residues. Germline-derived CDR1 and CDR2 are MNHEY and SVGAGI. The CDR3 protein is CASRLTENQPQHF. The CDR3 bases are TGTGCCAGCAGGCTGACAGAGAATCAGCCCCAGCATTTT.

This clone occurred once. V gene TRBV5-8 combines with J gene TRBJ2-6; 9 bases map to TRBD1. V was pared by 5 bases and J by 2 bases, with 8 bases of the junction left unmatched. This CDR3 has 17 residues. In germline, CDR1 is SGHTS, CDR2 YDEGEE. CDR3 region: CASRITGGMAGANVLTF. CDR3 DNA sequence: TGTGCCAGCAGGATTACAGGGGGCATGGCTGGGGCCAACGTCCTGACTTTC.

This sequence joins TRBV11-2 and TRBJ1-5, with D possibly matching TRBD1 (5 bases). V dropped 1 base and J dropped 0 bases, with 13 bases sitting between them. Germline V gene lookup returns CDR1 SGHAT and CDR2 FQNNGV. CDR3 length: 17 residues. As DNA, the CDR3 is TGTGCCAGCAGCTTAGGGTTCAAAGGGGATAGCAATCAGCCCCAGCATTTT. This translates into CASSLGFKGDSNQPQHF.

For this clone: Other DNA variants within this sample encode the same CDR3. The chain couples TRBV18 to TRBJ2-3, with 10 bases lining up with TRBD2. The CDR3 contains 15 residues. The V and J ends lost 4 bases and 0 bases, in that order; junction bases with no gene match: 1. The germline gives CDR1 KGHSH, CDR2 LQKENI. In DNA, the CDR3 is TGTGCCAGCTCACTGACTAGCGGGAGCACAGATACGCAGTATTTT. Translated: CASSLTSGSTDTQYF.

The rearrangement links TRBV28 to TRBJ1-2; perhaps TRBD1 as D (5 bases). The CDR3 consists of 14 residues. Germline V gene data show CDR1 as MDHEN and CDR2 as SYDVKM. V shed 8 bases and J shed 8 bases, with 21 bases lying between them. CDR3 in amino acids: CASPSPGGGAGYTF. CDR3 coding DNA: TGTGCCAGCCCTTCCCCGGGCGGAGGGGCCGGCTACACCTTC.

V gene TRBV27 combines with J gene TRBJ1-2; D remains unclear. Germline loops: CDR1 MNHEY, CDR2 SMNVEV (reference sequence). The CDR3 totals 14 residues. V lost 0 bases, J lost 4 bases, and 9 bases lay in between. CDR3 nucleotides: TGTGCCAGCAGTTTATCAGCAGGTGGCTATGGCTACACCTTC. Translation: CASSLSAGGYGYTF.

The chain combines TRBV9 with TRBJ2-7; 7 bases match TRBD2. The CDR3 totals 18 residues. V shed 0 bases and J 3 bases; nucleotides not matched to a gene: 15. In germline, CDR1 is SGDLS, CDR2 YYNGEE. The chain's CDR3 is CASSVAPTTSYTIYEQYF. The CDR3 nucleotides are TGTGCCAGCAGCGTAGCTCCCACGACTAGCTATACAATCTACGAGCAGTACTTC.

The rearrangement links TRBV9 to TRBJ1-1; 9 positions agree with TRBD1. Germline trimming cut 0 bases from V and 3 bases from J; bases unmatched to any gene: 12. This CDR3 spans 18 amino acids. The germline CDR1 and CDR2 sequences are SGDLS and YYNGEE. The CDR3 is CASSVAPGQGRVDTEAFF. In nucleotides, the CDR3 is TGTGCCAGCAGCGTAGCTCCAGGACAGGGGAGGGTGGACACTGAAGCTTTCTTT.

The chain has TRBV20-1 and TRBJ2-7; D is perhaps TRBD2 (5 bases). Germline CDR1 is DFQATT and CDR2 is SNEGSKA (reference sequence). The CDR3 length is 10 residues. Trimming left V 3 bases short and J 7 bases short, with 7 bases between. This chain's CDR3 is CSASPGEQYF. The CDR3 bases are TGCAGTGCTAGTCCGGGGGAGCAGTACTTC.

The gene calls are TRBV7-3 and TRBJ2-2; 14 bases map to TRBD2. The CDR3 length is 15 residues. J lost 8 bases, V lost 4 bases, and 3 bases had no gene match. Germline-derived CDR1 and CDR2 are SGHTA and FQGTGA. The CDR3 DNA is TGTGCCAGCAGCTCGGGACTAGCGGGAGTGGGGGAGCTGTTTTTT. It encodes CASSSGLAGVGELFF. Looking up the rest from reference TRBV7-3 and TRBJ2-2 gives the full variable domain: GAGVSQTPSNKVTEKGKYVELRCDPISGHTALYWYRQSLGQGPEFLIYFQGTGAADDSGLPNDRFFAVRPEGSVSTLKIQRTERGDSAVYLCASSSGLAGVGELFFGEGSRLTVL.

The J gene is TRBJ2-4, the V gene TRBV7-2; 8 bases are shared with TRBD1. Per germline, CDR1 SGHTA and CDR2 FQGNSA. The CDR3 spans 15 residues. The V segment lost 5 bases and the J segment 3 bases; nucleotides outside the gene matches: 6. The CDR3 DNA reads as TGTGCCAGCAGCGCGCAGGGGGCGGGCAAAAACATTCAGTACTTC. It yields the protein CASSAQGAGKNIQYF. Full variable domain (rest looked up from reference TRBV7-2 and TRBJ2-4): GAGVSQSPSNKVTEKGKDVELRCDPISGHTALYWYRQSLGQGLEFLIYFQGNSAPDKSGLPSDRFSAERTGGSVSTLTIQRTQQEDSAVYLCASSAQGAGKNIQYFGAGTRLSVL.

The rearrangement links TRBV6-5 to TRBJ2-5, with 7 bases matching TRBD1. This CDR3 has 14 residues. Losses at the gene ends were 0 bases for V and 3 bases for J; bases not matched to a gene: 1. CDR1 and CDR2 from the germline V gene are MNHEY and SVGAGI. The CDR3 DNA is TGTGCCAGCAGTTACTCGGGACAGAAAGAGACCCAGTACTTC. Translating it yields CASSYSGQKETQYF.

The gene calls are TRBV10-1 and TRBJ2-5; D perhaps matches TRBD1 (6 bases). Germline CDR1 and CDR2: WNHNN and SYGVQD (reference sequence). CDR3 size: 13 residues. V was trimmed by 7 bases and J by 1 base, leaving 10 bases between them. The CDR3 spells CASNGQIQETQYF. CDR3 in DNA: TGCGCCAGCAACGGACAGATCCAAGAGACCCAGTACTTC.

The chain couples TRBV30 to TRBJ1-2, with a possible D match to TRBD1 (5 bases). Trimming took 0 bases from V and 8 from J, leaving 16 bases between them. The germline gives CDR1 GTSNPN, CDR2 SVGIG (reference sequence). The CDR3 sequence is 14 residues long. CDR3 protein: CAWSVLGGAGGYTF. The CDR3 DNA reads as TGTGCCTGGAGTGTACTCGGGGGAGCTGGGGGCTACACCTTC.

The V gene is TRBV7-2, the J gene TRBJ1-1, with D perhaps TRBD1 (5 bases). Germline CDR1 and CDR2: SGHTA and FQGNSA. This CDR3 contains 13 residues. Trimming pared 5 bases from V and 5 bases from J, leaving 12 bases between. The CDR3 nucleotides read TGTGCCAGCAGCAACGCAGGGCGTACTGAAGCTTTCTTT. The encoded protein is CASSNAGRTEAFF.

This clone was counted once. V usage is TRBV7-9 and J usage is TRBJ2-7, with D possibly matching TRBD2 (5 bases). The CDR3 has 14 residues. Trimming left V 2 bases short and J 5 bases short, with 13 bases between. Germline CDR1 is SEHNR and CDR2 is FQNEAQ (reference sequence). CDR3 bases: TGTGCCAGCAGCTTAATCGAGGGCCAGAACGAGCAGTACTTC. Its protein is CASSLIEGQNEQYF.

The CDR3 loop is CASSLDELVTEAFF. The CDR3 DNA is TGTGCCAGCAGCTTAGATGAGTTGGTCACTGAAGCTTTCTTT. The J gene is TRBJ1-1, the V gene TRBV5-6; D unresolved. The V gene lost 2 bases and the J gene lost 4 bases, with 12 bases spanning the gap. This CDR3 has 14 amino acids. Germline CDR1 and CDR2: SGHDT and YYEEEE.

In nucleotides, the CDR3 is TGTGCCAGCTCACCGACCCGCGGCTACGAGCAGTACTTC. Translation: CASSPTRGYEQYF. The chain has TRBV18 and TRBJ2-7; unclear D gene. V was cut by 3 bases and J by 3 bases, with 9 bases left in between. The CDR3 covers 13 residues. Looked up from germline, CDR1 is KGHSH and CDR2 is LQKENI.

The chain employs TRBV11-1 and TRBJ2-5; TRBD2 matches at 12 bases. In germline, CDR1 is SGHAT, CDR2 FQDESV (reference sequence). The ends lost 6 bases at V and 0 bases at J; junction bases unmatched: 5. The CDR3 is made up of 16 amino acids. The CDR3 DNA sequence: TGTGCCAGCAGTTCAACTAGCGGGAGGTACCAAGAGACCCAGTACTTC. Its protein is CASSSTSGRYQETQYF.